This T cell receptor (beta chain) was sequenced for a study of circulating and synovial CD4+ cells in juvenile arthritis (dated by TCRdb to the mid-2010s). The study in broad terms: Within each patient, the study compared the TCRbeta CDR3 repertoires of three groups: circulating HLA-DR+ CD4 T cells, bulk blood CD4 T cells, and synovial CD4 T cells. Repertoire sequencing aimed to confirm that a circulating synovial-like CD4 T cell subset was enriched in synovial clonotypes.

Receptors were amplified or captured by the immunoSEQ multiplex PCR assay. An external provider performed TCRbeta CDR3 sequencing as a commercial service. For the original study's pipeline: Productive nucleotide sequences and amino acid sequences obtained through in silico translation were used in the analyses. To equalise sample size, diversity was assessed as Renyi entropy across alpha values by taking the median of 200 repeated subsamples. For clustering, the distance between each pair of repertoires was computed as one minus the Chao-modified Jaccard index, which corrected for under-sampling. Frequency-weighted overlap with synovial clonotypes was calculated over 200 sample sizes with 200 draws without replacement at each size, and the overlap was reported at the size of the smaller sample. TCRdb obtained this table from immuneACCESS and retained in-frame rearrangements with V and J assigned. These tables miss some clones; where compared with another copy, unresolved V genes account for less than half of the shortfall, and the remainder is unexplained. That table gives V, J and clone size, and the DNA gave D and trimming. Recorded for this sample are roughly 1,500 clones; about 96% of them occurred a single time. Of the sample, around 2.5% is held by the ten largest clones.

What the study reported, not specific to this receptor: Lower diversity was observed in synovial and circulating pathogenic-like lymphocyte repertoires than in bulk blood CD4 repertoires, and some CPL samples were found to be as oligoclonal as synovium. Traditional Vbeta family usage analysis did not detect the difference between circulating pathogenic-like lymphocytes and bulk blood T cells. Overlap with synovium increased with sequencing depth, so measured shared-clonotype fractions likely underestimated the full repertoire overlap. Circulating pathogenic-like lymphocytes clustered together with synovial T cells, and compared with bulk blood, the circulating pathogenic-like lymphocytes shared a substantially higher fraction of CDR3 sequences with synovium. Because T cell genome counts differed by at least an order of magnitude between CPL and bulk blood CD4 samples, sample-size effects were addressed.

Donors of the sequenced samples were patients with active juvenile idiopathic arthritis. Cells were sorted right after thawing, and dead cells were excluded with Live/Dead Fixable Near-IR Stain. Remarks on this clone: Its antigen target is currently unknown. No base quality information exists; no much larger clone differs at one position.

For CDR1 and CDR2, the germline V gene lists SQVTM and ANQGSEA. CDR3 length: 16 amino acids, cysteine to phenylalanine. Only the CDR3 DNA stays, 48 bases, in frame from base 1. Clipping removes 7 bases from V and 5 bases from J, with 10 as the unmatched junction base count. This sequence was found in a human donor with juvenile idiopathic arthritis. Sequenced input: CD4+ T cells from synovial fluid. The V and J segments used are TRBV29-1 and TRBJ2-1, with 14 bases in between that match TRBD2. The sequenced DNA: TGCAGCGCCGCCTGGGGGACTAGCGGGAGTCACAATGAGCAGTTCTTC. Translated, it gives CSAAWGTSGSHNEQFF.